This T cell receptor (beta chain) appears in the sequencing data of a study of blood T cell repertoires in COVID-19 (dated by TCRdb to the early 2020s). Looking at the study overall: Collaborator samples came from the United States, Italy and Spain and covered acute and convalescent phases of COVID-19. The dataset comprised deeply sampled blood TCRbeta repertoires from subjects exposed to, actively infected with, or recovered from COVID-19. HLA class I and class II types, where available, came from metadata supplied by the sample provider rather than from assay-based typing. The repertoires were made available in a free public database intended to serve as a resource for research on the immune response to SARS-CoV-2. The material from the prospective study consisted of cDNA or gDNA derived from T cells, B-cell-depleted T cells, or PBMCs. The samples were drawn from the first 160 participants of the ongoing ImmuneRACE study and from roughly 1,300 subjects provided by 6 global collaborators. Nearly every sample came with metadata listing a de-identified subject ID, COVID-19 status, age in years and sex.

Beyond this particular receptor, the publication reports: The amount of clinical and demographic metadata varied by source and participant and was provided uncurated.

With regard to this clone: Its cognate antigen has yet to be identified. The record has no base qualities; no much larger clone is one base away.

The immunoSEQ Assay, a bias-controlled multiplex PCR, was used to amplify TCRbeta CDR3 regions from genomic DNA. The original methods were these. Nucleated cell counts per sample were estimated from amplification of reference gene primers within the assay. Sequence reads were collapsed and filtered to measure the absolute abundance of every unique TCRbeta CDR3 rearrangement. For each sample, productive Simpson clonality was calculated as the square root of Simpson's diversity index across productive rearrangements. TCRdb re-hosts the immuneACCESS table, in-frame sequences only. Its copies lack some clones; in the studies checked, an unresolved V gene accounts for under half of them, and the cause for the rest is not known. V and J calls and clone size are as listed in that table; D and trimming were resolved from the DNA. Across this sample there are around 250,000 clones, with around four fifths seen only once. The ten largest clones add up to 5.7% of the sample.

The collaborating institutions used their own protocols to collect whole blood in K2EDTA tubes. Collaborator samples were shipped for TCRbeta analysis as frozen whole blood, isolated PBMCs, or DNA extracted from either sample type. V has 5 bases trimmed and J has 5 bases trimmed; junction bases matching no gene number 7. Measured from the cysteine to the phenylalanine, the CDR3 is 14 residues long. The kept DNA is CDR3 alone, 42 bases in frame from the first base. The CDR1 and CDR2 encoded by the germline V gene (reference sequence) are PRHDT and FYEKMQ. The rearranged segments are TRBV13 and TRBJ2-7; 9 junctional bases match TRBD1. The sequenced material came from peripheral blood. This clonotype was sampled from a man older than 75 with acute or convalescent COVID-19. This receptor has the CDR3 CASSRTGEINEQYF. The nucleotide sequence is given as TGTGCCAGCAGCCGGACAGGGGAAATCAACGAGCAGTACTTC.